The source of this T cell receptor beta chain is a study of blood T cell repertoires in COVID-19. Study at large: PBMCs, B-cell-depleted T cells, or T cells provided the cDNA or gDNA that made up the material.

Seattle cases were enrolled at active infection and followed longitudinally. Original processing methods: Reference gene primer amplification gave estimated nucleated cell counts. Profiling relied on immunoSEQ multiplex PCR, and the TCRdb table lists in-frame clones only, not all of them. D and trimming were read from the DNA, whereas the V and J calls and clone size are those reported in that table. The sample has approximately 150,000 clones, about 85% seen once. The clonotype comes from a human donor with COVID-19, enrolled during active disease. The donor label of this sample is uncertain. The sequencing sample was made of peripheral blood.

CDR3 region: CASSPRRGNQPQHF. In DNA, the CDR3 is TGTGCCAGCAGTCCACGACGGGGCAATCAGCCCCAGCATTTT. This chain connects TRBV27 to TRBJ1-5; D not certain. Germline-derived CDR1 and CDR2 are MNHEY and SMNVEV (reference sequence). The ends were cut back, 5 bases at V and 2 bases at J, with 10 bases in the middle. The CDR3 runs 14 residues.